The subject of this entry is one TCR beta chain. No antigen is known for it. CDR3 length equals 12 residues. Germline CDR1 and CDR2: SGHTA and FQGNSA. J was trimmed by 8 bases and V by 5 bases; bases with no gene match: 0. Stated time point: pre-sensitization, week 0. Noted treatment: therapeutic diphenylcyclopropenone sensitization with weekly scalp DPC. The entry originates in a study of human T cells and chemical hapten exposure. Study context: Sensitizing treatment utilized 2% DPC over a 2 cm by 2 cm portion of upper inner arm skin. DPC (0.01%) was patch tested on the upper back and read at 6 days. Mostly female, the patients presented with alopecia areata, totalis or universalis.

MiXCR, run by TCRdb on the RACE reads, gives a single entry per CDR3 protein. The sample records around 260,000 distinct CDR3 sequences, more than 6.5% being singletons. Whole-study findings and limits: PT1 expanded TCR counts and patch test score were linked, and their correlation was positive.

The genes are TRBV7-2 and TRBJ1-6; 7 nucleotides agree with TRBD1. The sequencing used whole blood, collected in connection with sensitization to the hapten diphenylcyclopropenone (DPC). The TCR originated in a woman in her forties with alopecia areata. Some clones in this sample may be carry-over from other donors' samples. The CDR3: CASSTGDSPLHF. CDR3 nucleotide sequence: TGTGCCAGCAGCACAGGGGATTCACCCCTCCACTTT.